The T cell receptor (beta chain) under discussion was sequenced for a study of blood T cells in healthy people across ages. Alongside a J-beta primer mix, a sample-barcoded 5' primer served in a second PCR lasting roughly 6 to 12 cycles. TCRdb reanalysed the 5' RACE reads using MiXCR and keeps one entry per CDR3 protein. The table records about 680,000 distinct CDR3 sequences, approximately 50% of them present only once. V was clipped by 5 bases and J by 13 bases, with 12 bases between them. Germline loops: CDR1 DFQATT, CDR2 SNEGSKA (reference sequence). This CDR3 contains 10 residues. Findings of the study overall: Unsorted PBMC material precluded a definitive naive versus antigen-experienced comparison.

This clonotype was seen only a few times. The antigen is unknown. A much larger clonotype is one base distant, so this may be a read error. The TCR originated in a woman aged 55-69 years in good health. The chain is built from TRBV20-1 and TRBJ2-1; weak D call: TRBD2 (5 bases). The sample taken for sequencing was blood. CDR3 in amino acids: CSALWETQFF. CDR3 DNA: TGCAGTGCTTTGTGGGAGACCCAGTTCTTC.